One sample yielded the 4 T cell receptor beta chains listed below, sequenced in a study of blood T cell repertoires in COVID-19. Clones were read by immunoSEQ multiplex PCR, and TCRdb kept only the in-frame ones, dropping some. The sample yields under 300,000 clones, around three quarters seen once. Source material: peripheral blood. The receptor set was obtained from a woman aged 80 or over with acute or convalescent COVID-19.

The rearrangement uses TRBV18 and TRBJ1-4, with D perhaps TRBD1 (5 bases). V lost 2 bases and J lost 7, with 17 bases in between. The CDR3 is made up of 16 amino acids. From germline, CDR1 is KGHSH and CDR2 LQKENI. This CDR3 is CASSPALPGVGEKLFF. CDR3 nucleotides: TGTGCCAGCTCACCAGCCCTTCCGGGGGTGGGTGAAAAACTGTTTTTT.

The rearrangement joins TRBV18 to TRBJ2-5; 12 bases are shared with TRBD2. Germline CDR1 KGHSH, CDR2 LQKENI. This CDR3 comprises 17 residues. With V trimmed by 4 bases and J by 1 base, 7 bases remained unmatched. CDR3 nucleotides: TGTGCCAGCTCACGGAGGGCTAGCGGGGGGGCCCAAGAGACCCAGTACTTC. This encodes CASSRRASGGAQETQYF.

The chain is built from TRBV6-5 and TRBJ1-1, with TRBD1 as a possible D gene (5 bases). CDR3 length: 13 amino acids. Germline CDR1 and CDR2: MNHEY and SVGAGI. Trimming shortened V by 7 bases and J by 8 bases, and 17 bases separated the two germline ends. The CDR3 spells CASIAEWGGEAFF. Here the CDR3 DNA reads TGTGCCAGCATAGCGGAGTGGGGGGGGGAAGCTTTCTTT.

The V gene is TRBV11-2, the J gene TRBJ2-1; TRBD2 matches at 9 bases. The V and J ends lost 5 bases and 3 bases, in that order; junction bases with no gene match: 8. Germline V gene data show CDR1 as SGHAT and CDR2 as FQNNGV. This CDR3 has 16 residues. CDR3: CASSERLAGIYNEQFF. The CDR3 DNA is TGTGCCAGCAGCGAACGTCTAGCGGGAATCTACAATGAGCAGTTCTTC.